This T cell receptor (beta chain) was observed in a study of blood T cells in healthy people across ages (dated by TCRdb to about 2015). Study-wide context: Template switching captured roughly one uniquely barcoded TCR beta cDNA molecule per two T cells in model experiments. Using deep sequencing normalized with unique cDNA molecular identifiers, the study measured how TCR beta repertoire diversity changes with age. The donors were divided into four age groups: young (average about 16 years), middle-aged (approximately 39), aged (around 59) and long-lived (82). To avoid experimental bias, donors of different ages were randomly spread across the sequencing lanes. Using the same blood draw, the study looked at two additional independent replicas of 1 million unique cDNA reads for two donors, one aged 18 to 30 and the other aged 80 or older. Study-wide findings and limitations: Compared with the aged group, more naive CD4+ T cells, fewer expanded clones and increased TCR diversity were shown by the long-lived group, suggesting age selection. There was a strong correlation between observed TCR beta diversity and the percentage of naive T cells measured by flow cytometry. Since profiling was done on bulk unsorted PBMCs, naive and antigen-experienced compartments could not be conclusively compared. Estimates of total diversity based on one million sequenced T cells were regarded as lower bounds and as underestimates. Because donor CMV infection status was unknown, age-related changes in expanded clonotypes were potentially confounded. As age increased, observed TCR beta diversity per million T cells dropped in a roughly linear way, and a significant reduction was already evident by age roughly 40.

Clipping removes 4 bases from V and 6 bases from J, with 17 as the unmatched junction base count. The cysteine opens and the phenylalanine closes a CDR3 of 18 amino acids. Of all the DNA, just the CDR3 is kept, 54 bases in frame from base 1. Looking up the germline V gene yields CDR1 SGHRS and CDR2 YFSETQ. Library generation was performed with 5' RACE. The sequencing machine was an Illumina HiSeq 2500. A second PCR of roughly 7 to 11 cycles was performed with a sample-barcoded 5' primer and a J-beta primer mix. Each TCR beta cDNA molecule received a unique molecular identifier from a template-switch 5' adaptor carrying 12 random nucleotides. Each sample yielded at least 2.5 million CDR3-containing paired-end reads. The Mint cDNA synthesis kit, primed by a TRBC-specific oligonucleotide, was used to synthesize first-strand cDNA from all RNA. After uracil-DNA glycosylase treatment, a first 18-cycle PCR used universal primers M1SS and BC2_uni_R on all cDNA. The authors' pipeline ran thus. Each sample was normalized by randomly selecting 1 million high-quality reads, each carrying a distinct molecular identifier. Reads sharing molecular identifiers were discarded rather than binned into consensus sequences. MiTCR, with a Q25 quality threshold and the strictest error-elimination algorithm, was used for CDR3 identification, clonotype clustering and error correction. A nonparametric unseen species model using Euler transformation provided a lower-bound estimate of total TCR beta diversity. TCRdb cleaned the public reads at Q25 with fastp, built clones with MiXCR and kept in-frame beta chains. Merged by CDR3 protein, the rows form single entries marked with the most common genes and DNA. TCRdb, not the authors, supplied the V and J calls. This sample holds about 1.1 million distinct CDR3 sequences; roughly two fifths were observed only once. Less than 15% of the sample lies in the top ten.

On this clonotype: The antigen it binds to is not known. No base quality values were provided; no much bigger clone lies one nucleotide off.

Systemically healthy Caucasian individuals from Russia, around 38 in total and aged about 6 to 95 years, were included as donors. Each donor gave ten milliliters of peripheral blood, collected into EDTA-treated Vacutainer tubes. Ficoll-Paque density-gradient centrifugation was used to isolate PBMCs, with at least 6 million per sample. Total RNA was extracted from PBMCs with Trizol reagent, with at least 5 micrograms obtained per sample. Naive CD45RAhigh/CD27high T cell percentages were measured by flow cytometry on a PBMC aliquot from every donor. The TCR was taken from a man between 18 and 35 years old in good health. This receptor chain uses TRBV5-1 and TRBJ2-3, and 10 junction bases match TRBD2. The sequenced sample was blood. The CDR3 has the sequence CASSRYGTSDSLPDTQYF. DNA sequence: TGCGCCAGCAGCCGGTACGGGACTAGCGACTCCTTGCCCGATACGCAGTATTTT.